A single sample is the source of the 30 T cell receptor beta chains below, sequenced in a study of blood T cell repertoires in COVID-19. The protocol was immunoSEQ multiplex PCR, while the TCRdb copy is restricted to in-frame clones and leaves out a portion. The data show around 130,000 clones, roughly 84% seen once. The sequenced material came from peripheral blood. Receptor source: a woman older than 75 with acute or convalescent COVID-19.

This clone was seen a few times. The chain employs TRBV11-2 and TRBJ2-7; TRBD2 agrees at 8 bases. This CDR3 contains 18 residues. Trimming cost V 5 bases and J 1 base; bases outside gene matches: 16. Germline V CDR1 and CDR2: SGHAT, FQNNGV. The DNA for the CDR3 is TGTGCCAGCAGCCCACTTACTAGACGGGAGGGCCAATCCTACGAGCAGTACTTC. It codes for CASSPLTRREGQSYEQYF.

The chain couples TRBV7-2 to TRBJ2-3; 8 nucleotides match TRBD2. The germline V gene encodes CDR1 SGHTA and CDR2 FQGNSA. The CDR3 runs 14 residues. V shed 3 bases, J shed 4 bases, and the junction held 3 bases outside the gene matches. The CDR3 here is CASSFSGGPDTQYF. CDR3 bases: TGTGCCAGCAGCTTTTCGGGAGGGCCAGATACGCAGTATTTT. The full variable domain, its missing parts supplied by reference TRBV7-2 and TRBJ2-3, is GAGVSQSPSNKVTEKGKDVELRCDPISGHTALYWYRQSLGQGLEFLIYFQGNSAPDKSGLPSDRFSAERTGGSVSTLTIQRTQQEDSAVYLCASSFSGGPDTQYFGPGTRLTVL.

The chain is built from TRBV6-5 and TRBJ2-4, with D possibly being TRBD1 (5 bases). Between the trimmed V and J ends, which lost 0 bases and 1 base, there was a span of 7 bases. CDR3 length: 15 residues. Per the germline V gene, CDR1 is MNHEY and CDR2 is SVGAGI. CDR3: CASSYSRGAKNIQYF. Here the CDR3 DNA reads TGTGCCAGCAGTTACTCAAGGGGTGCCAAAAACATTCAGTACTTC.

The chain recombines TRBV5-5 with TRBJ1-2, with TRBD1 as a possible D gene (5 bases). The V gene lost 2 bases and the J gene lost 1 base, with 12 bases spanning the gap. The CDR3 is made up of 15 amino acids. Germline CDR1 is SGHKS and CDR2 is YYEKEE (reference sequence). The DNA for the CDR3 is TGTGCCAGCAGCTTCGGTCAGGGTTTTAACTATGGCTACACCTTC. Protein sequence: CASSFGQGFNYGYTF.

This rearrangement joins TRBV11-2 to TRBJ2-2; 11 nucleotides align to TRBD2. Germline CDR1 and CDR2: SGHAT and FQNNGV. Trimming took 6 bases from V and 7 from J; bases not matched to a gene: 7. This CDR3 is built from 15 residues. The CDR3 DNA sequence: TGTGCCAGCAGATCCCTAGCGGGGGGCTTCGGGGAGCTGTTTTTT. It translates to CASRSLAGGFGELFF.

The rearrangement joins TRBV27 to TRBJ2-3; 10 nucleotides match TRBD2. The junction had 6 bases not matched to a gene; V was cut back by 0 bases and J by 6 bases. The germline V gene has CDR1 MNHEY and CDR2 SMNVEV (reference sequence). This CDR3 is 16 amino acids long. CDR3 sequence reads: CASSLSPASGSDTQYF. CDR3 nucleotides: TGTGCCAGCAGTTTATCGCCCGCTAGCGGGAGTGATACGCAGTATTTT.

The chain has TRBV6-6 and TRBJ2-7; 7 positions match TRBD1. CDR1 is MNHNY and CDR2 is SVGAGI in the germline V gene (reference sequence). The CDR3 is 15 amino acids. V dropped 7 bases and J dropped 4; count of bases not matched to a gene: 13. CDR3 region: CASTPRNPGGYEQYF. The CDR3 DNA is TGTGCCAGCACCCCGAGGAACCCAGGGGGATACGAGCAGTACTTC.

The genes are TRBV9 and TRBJ2-1; TRBD1 aligns across 8 bases. The CDR3 extends over 17 amino acids. The V segment lost 1 base and the J segment 7 bases; nucleotides outside the gene matches: 13. Germline CDR1 reads SGDLS; CDR2 reads YYNGEE. In DNA form, the CDR3 reads TGTGCCAGCAGCGTAAGCCCCCAGGGGGCGTCTCGTAATGAGCAGTTCTTC. Protein sequence: CASSVSPQGASRNEQFF.

The chain links TRBV4-3 to TRBJ2-2; TRBD2 agrees at 7 bases. The length of the CDR3 is 17 residues. Germline-derived CDR1 and CDR2 are LGHNA and YSLEER. The trim removed 0 bases at V and 1 base at J, leaving 5 bases unmatched. This CDR3 is CASSQDFPSGNTGELFF. As DNA, the CDR3 is TGCGCCAGCAGCCAAGATTTCCCTAGCGGGAACACCGGGGAGCTGTTTTTT.

The chain recombines TRBV9 with TRBJ2-5; possible D gene TRBD2, 6 bases. The germline V gene encodes CDR1 SGDLS and CDR2 YYNGEE. The CDR3 spans 14 residues. V dropped 4 bases and J dropped 4 bases, with 14 bases sitting between them. The CDR3 sequence is CASSKSGGSETQYF. As DNA, the CDR3 is TGTGCCAGCAGCAAATCCGGGGGTTCAGAGACCCAGTACTTC.

J is TRBJ1-1 and V is TRBV19, with 9 bases that match TRBD1. CDR1 and CDR2 (germline): LNHDA, SQIVND (reference sequence). Germline trimming cut 5 bases from V and 4 bases from J; bases unmatched to any gene: 2. The CDR3 loop spans 13 amino acids. CDR3 protein: CASSLDRGTEAFF. Here the CDR3 DNA reads TGTGCCAGTAGTTTGGACAGGGGCACTGAAGCTTTCTTT.

The chain employs TRBV7-2 and TRBJ2-1; weak D call: TRBD2 (6 bases). The CDR3 contains 13 residues. Germline V CDR1 and CDR2: SGHTA, FQGNSA. V was clipped by 7 bases and J by 6 bases, with 13 bases between them. Here the CDR3 reads CASTPGEFNEQFF. As DNA, the CDR3 is TGTGCCAGCACCCCGGGGGAGTTCAATGAGCAGTTCTTC.

This clone occurred once. The V and J genes are TRBV6-2 or TRBV6-3 and TRBJ2-7; D perhaps matches TRBD1 (6 bases). The CDR3 totals 13 residues. Trimming stripped 4 bases from V and 4 bases from J, with 11 bases between. Germline CDR1 and CDR2: MNHEY and SVGEGT. The chain's CDR3 is CASSSDRRYEQYF. The CDR3 bases are TGTGCCAGCAGTTCCGACAGGAGATACGAGCAGTACTTC.

V and J are TRBV6-5 and TRBJ2-7; 8 bases fit TRBD1. Germline V lookup: CDR1 MNHEY, CDR2 SVGAGI. With 8 bases clipped from V and 3 bases from J, the junction kept 3 bases outside the gene matches. The CDR3 spans 12 residues. The CDR3 reads CASWDRNYEQYF. The CDR3 DNA reads TGTGCCAGCTGGGACAGGAACTACGAGCAGTACTTC.

The V and J genes are TRBV27 and TRBJ2-5; 11 nucleotides match TRBD1. J was trimmed by 5 bases and V by 7 bases; bases with no gene match: 12. The CDR3 is 16 amino acids. In germline, CDR1 is MNHEY, CDR2 SMNVEV (reference sequence). The CDR3 bases are TGTGCCAGCACTGATTACCGGACAGGGGGCGCGGAGACCCAGTACTTC. Translation: CASTDYRTGGAETQYF.

The rearrangement uses TRBV6-6 and TRBJ2-5; TRBD1 might be the D (6 bases). The germline V and J ends were trimmed by 5 bases and 2 bases, with 15 bases remaining between them. The CDR3 loop spans 15 amino acids. Germline lookup yields CDR1 MNHNY and CDR2 SVGAGI (reference sequence). CDR3 amino acids: CASSLFQGSQETQYF. The CDR3 nucleotides read TGTGCCAGCAGTCTCTTCCAGGGGAGTCAAGAGACCCAGTACTTC.

The rearrangement joins TRBV10-1 to TRBJ2-7, with 7 positions matching TRBD2. Germline CDR1 is WNHNN and CDR2 is SYGVQD (reference sequence). This CDR3 is 13 amino acids long. Trimming removed 5 bases from V and 1 base from J; junction bases left unmatched: 2. The CDR3 protein is CASSSGKSYEQYF. The CDR3 nucleotides are TGCGCCAGCAGTAGCGGGAAATCCTACGAGCAGTACTTC.

This clone was recorded once. The chain is built from TRBV19 and TRBJ2-7; D is possibly TRBD2 (6 bases). V was shortened by 6 bases and J by 0 bases, with 9 bases between the two germline ends. This CDR3 has 13 residues. Germline CDR1 is LNHDA and CDR2 is SQIVND (reference sequence). The chain's CDR3 is CASSPEGSYEQYF. DNA of the CDR3: TGTGCCAGTAGCCCGGAGGGCTCCTACGAGCAGTACTTC. Drawing the rest from reference TRBV19 and TRBJ2-7, the complete variable domain is DGGITQSPKYLFRKEGQNVTLSCEQNLNHDAMYWYRQDPGQGLRLIYYSQIVNDFQKGDIAEGYSVSREKKESFPLTVTSAQKNPTAFYLCASSPEGSYEQYFGPGTRLTVT.

The rearrangement joins TRBV7-2 to TRBJ1-2, with 9 bases fitting TRBD1. Trimming took 4 bases from V and 7 from J; bases not matched to a gene: 7. The CDR3 is 14 residues long. CDR1 is SGHTA and CDR2 is FQGNSA in the germline V gene. CDR3 nucleotides: TGTGCCAGCAGCTCCCTACAGGGGGCCCTTGGCTACACCTTC. Its translation is CASSSLQGALGYTF. Variable domain in full (rest from reference TRBV7-2 and TRBJ1-2): GAGVSQSPSNKVTEKGKDVELRCDPISGHTALYWYRQSLGQGLEFLIYFQGNSAPDKSGLPSDRFSAERTGGSVSTLTIQRTQQEDSAVYLCASSSLQGALGYTFGSGTRLTVV.

The chain recombines TRBV6-2 or TRBV6-3 with TRBJ1-1; D may be TRBD1 (6 bases). Trimming shortened V by 4 bases and J by 4 bases, and 16 bases separated the two germline ends. CDR1 is MNHEY, CDR2 SVGEGT, per germline. The CDR3 totals 15 residues. In DNA, the CDR3 is TGTGCCAGCAGTTCCCATTCGGACAGTCTCACTGAAGCTTTCTTT. Translated: CASSSHSDSLTEAFF.

This clone was seen once. V gene TRBV10-2 combines with J gene TRBJ2-5; TRBD2 agrees at 8 bases. J gave up 5 bases and V 5 bases, and 7 bases lay outside the gene matches. Germline values: CDR1 WSHSY, CDR2 SAAADI. The CDR3 loop spans 14 amino acids. The CDR3 nucleotides are TGCGCCAGCAGTACGCCGGGAGGGCCGGAGACCCAGTACTTC. It yields the protein CASSTPGGPETQYF.

This clone was seen at least ten times. The chain links TRBV2 to TRBJ1-6; D unclear. V lost 4 bases to trimming and J lost 0 bases, with 16 bases between them. The CDR3 is 18 amino acids. Germline V gene data show CDR1 as SNHLY and CDR2 as FYNNEI. The CDR3 DNA follows: TGTGCCAGCAGTGGGATAATCGGTACTAGCTCCTATAATTCACCCCTCCACTTT. Translating gives CASSGIIGTSSYNSPLHF.

The chain joins TRBV19 to TRBJ1-5, with 9 bases identical to TRBD1. The CDR3 is 15 amino acids. J gave up 6 bases and V 5 bases, and 8 bases lay outside the gene matches. CDR1 is LNHDA and CDR2 is SQIVND in the germline V gene (reference sequence). The CDR3 spells CASSLTGGASQPQHF. DNA for the CDR3: TGTGCCAGTAGTTTAACAGGGGGCGCAAGTCAGCCCCAGCATTTT.

This sequence joins TRBV7-2 and TRBJ1-2; D gene ambiguous. Trimming took off 3 bases at V and 2 bases at J, with 7 bases between the two ends. Germline V gene lookup returns CDR1 SGHTA and CDR2 FQGNSA. The CDR3 is made up of 13 amino acids. CDR3 nucleotide sequence: TGTGCCAGCAGCTTGTCTGAGAACTATGGCTACACCTTC. Protein product: CASSLSENYGYTF.

This chain uses TRBV19 with TRBJ2-3, with D hard to call. V gave up 7 bases and J gave up 3 bases, with 11 bases separating them. The CDR3 covers 13 residues. From germline, CDR1 is LNHDA and CDR2 SQIVND (reference sequence). The CDR3 coding sequence is TGTGCCAGTAATAATTGGAGAACAGATACGCAGTATTTT. Its translation is CASNNWRTDTQYF.

The chain uses TRBV10-3 and TRBJ1-4, with 7 bases identical to TRBD1. CDR3 size: 14 residues. Germline V gives CDR1 ENHRY, CDR2 SYGVKD. V shed 6 bases and J 5 bases; nucleotides not matched to a gene: 6. Here the CDR3 DNA reads TGTGCCATCAGGGGCGGGACAGAGAATGAAAAACTGTTTTTT. Translating gives CAIRGGTENEKLFF.

In this sample, this clone turned up once. The CDR3 bases are TGTGCCAGCAGCTTGAGTAGCTCCTATAATTCACCCCTCCACTTT. Translated, it gives CASSLSSSYNSPLHF. The J gene is TRBJ1-6, the V gene TRBV5-4; no clear D. V was cut by 1 base and J by 0 bases, with 5 bases left in between. The germline CDR1 and CDR2 sequences are SGHNT and YYREEE (reference sequence). The length of the CDR3 is 15 residues.

This clone was recorded only once. The V and J genes are TRBV5-5 and TRBJ2-1, with 14 bases fitting TRBD2. The V and J ends lost 4 bases and 7 bases, in that order; junction bases with no gene match: 4. In germline, CDR1 is SGHKS, CDR2 YYEKEE (reference sequence). CDR3 length: 15 amino acids. DNA of the CDR3: TGTGCCAGCAGCACCCGACTAGCGGGGGGGAATGAGCAGTTCTTC. Its protein product is CASSTRLAGGNEQFF. Together with reference TRBV5-5 and TRBJ2-1, the CDR3 gives the full variable domain: DAGVTQSPTHLIKTRGQQVTLRCSPISGHKSVSWYQQVLGQGPQFIFQYYEKEERGRGNFPDRFSARQFPNYSSELNVNALLLGDSALYLCASSTRLAGGNEQFFGPGTRLTVL.

Only one count was recorded for this clone. The chain links TRBV5-1 to TRBJ1-5; 8 positions match TRBD1. This CDR3 region has 14 residues. J lost 2 bases, V lost 3 bases, and 1 base had no gene match. CDR1 and CDR2 from the germline V gene are SGHRS and YFSETQ. CDR3 amino acids: CASSSTGGNQPQHF. In nucleotides, the CDR3 is TGCGCCAGCAGCTCGACAGGGGGCAATCAGCCCCAGCATTTT. The full variable domain, in which reference TRBV5-1 and TRBJ1-5 provide the parts outside the CDR3, is KAGVTQTPRYLIKTRGQQVTLSCSPISGHRSVSWYQQTPGQGLQFLFEYFSETQRNKGNFPGRFSGRQFSNSRSEMNVSTLELGDSALYLCASSSTGGNQPQHFGDGTRLSIL.

This clone was observed a few times. The rearrangement joins TRBV7-2 to TRBJ2-1; D is possibly TRBD2 (5 bases). V lost 4 bases to trimming and J lost 0 bases, with 10 bases between them. This CDR3 region has 15 residues. CDR1 is SGHTA, CDR2 FQGNSA, per germline. CDR3 DNA sequence: TGTGCCAGCAGCTCGGACTCCAGCTCCTACAATGAGCAGTTCTTC. This gives the protein CASSSDSSSYNEQFF. The variable domain in full, with the rest retrieved from reference TRBV7-2 and TRBJ2-1, is GAGVSQSPSNKVTEKGKDVELRCDPISGHTALYWYRQSLGQGLEFLIYFQGNSAPDKSGLPSDRFSAERTGGSVSTLTIQRTQQEDSAVYLCASSSDSSSYNEQFFGPGTRLTVL.